This T cell receptor (beta chain) was sequenced in a study of blood T cell repertoires in COVID-19. The CDR3 runs 12 residues. TCRdb's copy holds only in-frame clones and misses some; the assay was immunoSEQ multiplex PCR. This sample has about 320,000 clones; around 88% occur once, and the top ten carry about 1.2%. The clonotype comes from a woman aged 45-60 years with acute or convalescent COVID-19. The chain recombines TRBV12-1 with TRBJ1-2. TRBV12-1 is classified as a pseudogene. Sequencing used peripheral blood. For the CDR3, the DNA is TGTGCCAGCAGCTTTGATTCCGGGGGCTACACCTTC. Encoded protein: CASSFDSGGYTF.